The 9 T cell receptor beta chains below all came from one sample that was sequenced in a study of blood T cell repertoires in COVID-19. Sequencing was performed with immunoSEQ multiplex PCR; in TCRdb, only in-frame clones are kept and a portion is missing. The table lists about 230,000 clones, about 84% of them singletons. Material: peripheral blood. These receptors came from a woman of 80 years or more with acute or convalescent COVID-19.

The rearrangement uses TRBV5-1 and TRBJ2-3, with unresolved D. In germline, CDR1 is SGHRS, CDR2 YFSETQ. The CDR3 runs 14 residues. With 1 base removed from V and 2 bases from J, the gap between germline ends came to 8 bases. The chain's CDR3 is CASSLRAPTDTQYF. The CDR3 nucleotides are TGCGCCAGCAGCTTGCGAGCGCCCACAGATACGCAGTATTTT.

This chain connects TRBV2 to TRBJ2-6, with D uncertain. V lost 2 bases to trimming and J lost 3 bases, with 11 bases between them. The CDR3 is 16 amino acids. Germline V gene sequence: CDR1 SNHLY, CDR2 FYNNEI. CDR3 nucleotides: TGTGCCAGCAGTGAACGACAACGCAGTGGGGCCAACGTCCTGACTTTC. This codes for CASSERQRSGANVLTF.

This chain links TRBV27 with TRBJ2-7; D is perhaps TRBD2 (6 bases). V lost 6 bases and J lost 2, with 20 bases in between. Germline lookup yields CDR1 MNHEY and CDR2 SMNVEV (reference sequence). The CDR3 is 16 residues long. The CDR3 coding sequence is TGTGCCAGCAGCCCTCGGGACTCAAAGGCCACCTACGAGCAGTACTTC. Translated, it gives CASSPRDSKATYEQYF.

In nucleotides, the CDR3 is TGTGCCAGCAGTTTTACACAGAACACTGAAGCTTTCTTT. Translation gives CASSFTQNTEAFF. V and J are TRBV12-3 or TRBV12-4 and TRBJ1-1; D unresolved. V dropped 3 bases and J dropped 1 base, with 6 bases sitting between them. This CDR3 region has 13 residues.

This chain uses TRBV5-1 with TRBJ1-5, with D maybe TRBD1 (6 bases). The germline CDR1 and CDR2 sequences are SGHRS and YFSETQ. Trimming shortened V by 3 bases and J by 7 bases, and 17 bases separated the two germline ends. The CDR3 is made up of 15 amino acids. The CDR3 protein is CASSSGGEVWQPQHF. The DNA for the CDR3 is TGCGCCAGCAGCTCTGGGGGCGAGGTTTGGCAGCCCCAGCATTTT.

The count of this clone is one. The rearrangement joins TRBV4-1 to TRBJ2-1, with 9 bases aligning to TRBD2. The V gene end was trimmed by 4 bases and the J gene end by 7 bases; junction bases not matched to a gene: 8. The CDR3 totals 15 residues. Germline V gives CDR1 MGHRA, CDR2 YSYEKL. The CDR3 loop is CASSPPGLAVNEQFF. In DNA form, the CDR3 reads TGCGCCAGCAGCCCGCCGGGACTAGCTGTAAATGAGCAGTTCTTC.

The CDR3 DNA is TGTGCCAGCAGTTACTCTACGGTCCCCTACGAGCAGTACTTC. Protein sequence: CASSYSTVPYEQYF. The chain is built from TRBV6-2 or TRBV6-3 and TRBJ2-7; D gene uncertain. This CDR3 contains 14 residues. V was trimmed by 0 bases and J by 2 bases, leaving 8 bases between them. Germline V gene data show CDR1 as MNHEY and CDR2 as SVGEGT.

For the CDR3, the DNA is TGTGCCAGCTCATCTGGACAGGGTGTAAGTCAGCCCCAGCATTTT. This encodes CASSSGQGVSQPQHF. The chain carries TRBV18 and TRBJ1-5; TRBD1 agrees at 8 bases. The CDR3 covers 15 residues. V shed 5 bases, J shed 6 bases, and the junction held 9 bases outside the gene matches. Germline V CDR1 and CDR2: KGHSH, LQKENI.

A word on this clone: Other DNA variants within this sample encode the same CDR3. This rearrangement joins TRBV10-3 to TRBJ2-5; 9 bases fit TRBD2. Germline CDR1 is ENHRY and CDR2 is SYGVKD. CDR3 length: 15 amino acids. Trimming cost V 4 bases and J 2 bases; bases outside gene matches: 5. The CDR3 loop reads CAISGLAGGQETQYF. Written as DNA, the CDR3 is TGTGCCATCAGTGGTTTGGCGGGGGGGCAAGAGACCCAGTACTTC.